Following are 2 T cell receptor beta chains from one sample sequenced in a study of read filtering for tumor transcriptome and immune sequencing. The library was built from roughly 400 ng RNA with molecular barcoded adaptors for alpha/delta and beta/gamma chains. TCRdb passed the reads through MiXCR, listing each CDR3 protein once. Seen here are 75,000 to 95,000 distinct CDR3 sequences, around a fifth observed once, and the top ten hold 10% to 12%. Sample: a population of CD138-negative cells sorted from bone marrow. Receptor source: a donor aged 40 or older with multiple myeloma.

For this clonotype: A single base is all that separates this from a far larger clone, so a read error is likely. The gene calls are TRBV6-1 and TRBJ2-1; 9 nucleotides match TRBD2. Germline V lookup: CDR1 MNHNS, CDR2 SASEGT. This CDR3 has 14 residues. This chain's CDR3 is CASSYGGGANERFF. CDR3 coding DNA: TGTGCCAGCAGTTACGGCGGGGGGGCGAATGAGCGGTTCTTC.

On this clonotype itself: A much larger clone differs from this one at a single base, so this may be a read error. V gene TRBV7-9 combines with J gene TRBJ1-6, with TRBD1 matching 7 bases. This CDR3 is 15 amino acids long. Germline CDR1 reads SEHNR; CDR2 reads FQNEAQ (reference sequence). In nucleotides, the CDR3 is TGTGCCAGCAGCCCGGGGACAGCAAAGAATTCACCCCCCCACTTT. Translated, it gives CASSPGTAKNSPPHF.